A single sample is the source of the 15 T cell receptor beta chains below, sequenced in a study of cytomegalovirus exposure and HLA in healthy donors. The PCR contained 60 Vbeta and 13 Jbeta primers. Data came from immunoSEQ multiplex PCR; TCRdb stores just in-frame clones and leaves some out. Among 130,000 to 150,000 clones listed, 65% to 75% were seen once. The sample was PBMCs. The source of these receptors is a man in his sixties in good health and CMV-seronegative.

This clone has a single count. This chain connects TRBV5-4 to TRBJ1-2; D gene uncertain. Trimming cost V 0 bases and J 2 bases, with 8 bases left between them. Germline CDR1 is SGHNT and CDR2 is YYREEE (reference sequence). The CDR3 covers 14 residues. CDR3 in amino acids: CASSLGSYNYGYTF. The CDR3 DNA reads TGTGCCAGCAGCTTGGGAAGCTACAACTATGGCTACACCTTC.

The rearrangement links TRBV18 to TRBJ1-1; TRBD1 might be the D (5 bases). Germline V gene sequence: CDR1 KGHSH, CDR2 LQKENI. V was cut by 2 bases and J by 1 base, with 11 bases left in between. CDR3 size: 15 residues. CDR3 sequence (DNA): TGTGCCAGCTCACCAGGACCCGACAGGAACACTGAAGCTTTCTTT. This encodes CASSPGPDRNTEAFF. Supplemented by reference TRBV18 and TRBJ1-1, the full variable domain reads NAGVMQNPRHLVRRRGQEARLRCSPMKGHSHVYWYRQLPEEGLKFMVYLQKENIIDESGMPKERFSAEFPKEGPSILRIQQVVRGDSAAYFCASSPGPDRNTEAFFGQGTRLTVV.

The chain links TRBV5-4 to TRBJ1-1; a weak D match, TRBD1 (6 bases). Trimming pared 5 bases from V and 4 bases from J, leaving 15 bases between. CDR1 and CDR2 (germline): SGHNT, YYREEE (reference sequence). This CDR3 contains 14 residues. Here the CDR3 reads CASRFQQGSTEAFF. CDR3 DNA: TGTGCCAGCAGGTTCCAGCAGGGGAGCACTGAAGCTTTCTTT.

The genes are TRBV18 and TRBJ2-3; D might be TRBD1 (6 bases). The CDR3 is made up of 16 amino acids. V lost 4 bases, J lost 3 bases, and 17 bases lay in between. Germline lookup yields CDR1 KGHSH and CDR2 LQKENI. Here the CDR3 DNA reads TGTGCCAGCTCACGGTCTCAGGGGATGGTGACAGATACGCAGTATTTT. Translating gives CASSRSQGMVTDTQYF.

This clone was observed a few times. The CDR3 protein is CASSLEGNTGELFF. The DNA for the CDR3 is TGTGCCAGCAGCTTAGAGGGGAATACCGGGGAGCTGTTTTTT. The chain recombines TRBV7-9 with TRBJ2-2, with TRBD1 as a possible D gene (5 bases). This CDR3 contains 14 residues. Trimming took off 1 base at V and 5 bases at J, with 8 bases between the two ends. Per germline, CDR1 SEHNR and CDR2 FQNEAQ (reference sequence).

This chain joins TRBV6-1 and TRBJ2-4, with D possibly being TRBD2 (7 bases). CDR1 is MNHNS, CDR2 SASEGT, per germline. Deletions cut 0 bases from V and 9 bases from J, with 15 bases between. CDR3 size: 15 residues. The CDR3 DNA reads TGTGCCAGCAGTGAAGCAGGGGGGGGGTTTCGCATTCAGTACTTC. It translates to CASSEAGGGFRIQYF.

The chain is built from TRBV5-1 and TRBJ2-2; 7 bases are shared with TRBD2. Per germline, CDR1 SGHRS and CDR2 YFSETQ. The CDR3 is 15 amino acids. Trimming cost V 0 bases and J 6 bases; bases outside gene matches: 5. The CDR3 bases are TGCGCCAGCAGCTTGGGGACTAGGCAGGCCGGGGAGCTGTTTTTT. Its protein is CASSLGTRQAGELFF. Combining the CDR3 with reference TRBV5-1 and TRBJ2-2 gives the whole variable domain KAGVTQTPRYLIKTRGQQVTLSCSPISGHRSVSWYQQTPGQGLQFLFEYFSETQRNKGNFPGRFSGRQFSNSRSEMNVSTLELGDSALYLCASSLGTRQAGELFFGEGSRLTVL.

The chain joins TRBV19 to TRBJ1-1; the D gene is possibly TRBD1 (5 bases). V dropped 5 bases and J dropped 0 bases, with 10 bases sitting between them. The length of the CDR3 is 14 residues. Germline CDR1 and CDR2: LNHDA and SQIVND (reference sequence). CDR3 in amino acids: CASSWGGMNTEAFF. In nucleotides, the CDR3 is TGTGCCAGTAGTTGGGGGGGGATGAACACTGAAGCTTTCTTT. Full variable domain (outside the CDR3, taken from reference TRBV19 and TRBJ1-1): DGGITQSPKYLFRKEGQNVTLSCEQNLNHDAMYWYRQDPGQGLRLIYYSQIVNDFQKGDIAEGYSVSREKKESFPLTVTSAQKNPTAFYLCASSWGGMNTEAFFGQGTRLTVV.

This clone came up once. J is TRBJ2-2 and V is TRBV21-1; the table's D gene call, TRBD2, was not cross checked with the DNA. TRBV21-1 is listed as a pseudogene. The CDR3 extends over 19 amino acids. The CDR3 sequence is CASSKGFMALAINTGELFF. CDR3 nucleotides: TGTGCCAGCAGCAAAGGTTTTATGGCCCTAGCGATTAACACCGGGGAGCTGTTTTTT.

In the case of this clone: At the DNA level, this CDR3 is encoded by other sequences in the same sample as well. The chain couples TRBV5-1 to TRBJ2-7, with 9 bases that match TRBD2. Germline V gene sequence: CDR1 SGHRS, CDR2 YFSETQ. Germline trimming cut 0 bases from V and 1 base from J; bases unmatched to any gene: 2. The CDR3 contains 15 residues. The CDR3 DNA is TGCGCCAGCAGCTTGGTGGCGGGGGGGTCCTACGAGCAGTACTTC. Residues: CASSLVAGGSYEQYF. The full variable domain, rest sourced from reference TRBV5-1 and TRBJ2-7, is KAGVTQTPRYLIKTRGQQVTLSCSPISGHRSVSWYQQTPGQGLQFLFEYFSETQRNKGNFPGRFSGRQFSNSRSEMNVSTLELGDSALYLCASSLVAGGSYEQYFGPGTRLTVT.

The chain combines TRBV14 with TRBJ1-1, with D possibly TRBD1 on 5 matching bases. Germline V gene sequence: CDR1 SGHDN, CDR2 FVKESK. The CDR3 covers 15 residues. Trimming cost V 0 bases and J 4 bases, with 12 bases left between them. The CDR3 is CASSQDWRGGTEAFF. The CDR3 DNA sequence: TGTGCCAGCAGCCAAGATTGGAGGGGAGGCACTGAAGCTTTCTTT. Full variable domain (remainder filled in from reference TRBV14 and TRBJ1-1): EAGVTQFPSHSVIEKGQTVTLRCDPISGHDNLYWYRRVMGKEIKFLLHFVKESKQDESGMPNNRFLAERTGGTYSTLKVQPAELEDSGVYFCASSQDWRGGTEAFFGQGTRLTVV.

The table lists this clone with a few counts. The V and J genes are TRBV27 and TRBJ2-1; 13 nucleotides agree with TRBD2. Germline V CDR1 and CDR2: MNHEY, SMNVEV (reference sequence). V shed 5 bases and J 6 bases; nucleotides not matched to a gene: 4. There are 15 residues in the CDR3. The CDR3 sequence is CASSVLAGGINEQFF. DNA of the CDR3: TGTGCCAGCAGTGTACTAGCGGGAGGGATCAATGAGCAGTTCTTC.

This clone has just one count. The V gene is TRBV6-6, the J gene TRBJ2-3; D possibly corresponds to TRBD1 (6 bases). With 1 base removed from V and 3 bases from J, the gap between germline ends came to 14 bases. CDR3 length: 16 amino acids. CDR1 is MNHNY, CDR2 SVGAGI, per germline (reference sequence). CDR3 nucleotide sequence: TGTGCCAGCAGTTACTTGGGGGCCATGGTAACAGATACGCAGTATTTT. Amino acid sequence: CASSYLGAMVTDTQYF.

The CDR3 loop is CASSPGAGSYNSPLHF. The CDR3 region has the DNA TGCGCCAGCAGCCCAGGCGCAGGCTCATATAATTCACCCCTCCACTTT. The chain uses TRBV4-3 and TRBJ1-6; no reliable D call. Looked up from germline, CDR1 is LGHNA and CDR2 is YSLEER. Trimming removed 4 bases from V and 4 bases from J, with 14 bases in between. There are 16 residues in the CDR3.

This chain uses TRBV19 with TRBJ2-1; perhaps TRBD2 as D (6 bases). V lost 7 bases and J lost 5, with 15 bases in between. Germline V gives CDR1 LNHDA, CDR2 SQIVND (reference sequence). The CDR3 has 14 residues. Here the CDR3 reads CASTGGKNHNEQFF. CDR3 nucleotide sequence: TGTGCCAGTACGGGCGGGAAGAATCACAATGAGCAGTTCTTC. Variable domain in full (rest from reference TRBV19 and TRBJ2-1): DGGITQSPKYLFRKEGQNVTLSCEQNLNHDAMYWYRQDPGQGLRLIYYSQIVNDFQKGDIAEGYSVSREKKESFPLTVTSAQKNPTAFYLCASTGGKNHNEQFFGPGTRLTVL.